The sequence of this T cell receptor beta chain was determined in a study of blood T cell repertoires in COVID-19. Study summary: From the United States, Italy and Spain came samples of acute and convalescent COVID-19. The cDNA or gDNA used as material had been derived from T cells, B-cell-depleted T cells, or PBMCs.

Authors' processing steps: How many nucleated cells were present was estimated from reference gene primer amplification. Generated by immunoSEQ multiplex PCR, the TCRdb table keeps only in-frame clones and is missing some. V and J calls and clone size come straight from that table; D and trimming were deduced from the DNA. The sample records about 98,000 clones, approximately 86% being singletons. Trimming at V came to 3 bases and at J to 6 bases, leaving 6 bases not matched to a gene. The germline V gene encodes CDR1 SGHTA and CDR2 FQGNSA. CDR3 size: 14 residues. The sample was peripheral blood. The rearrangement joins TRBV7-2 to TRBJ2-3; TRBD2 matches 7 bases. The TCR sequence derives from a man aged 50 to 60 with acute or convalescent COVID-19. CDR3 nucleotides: TGTGCCAGCAGCTTCGGCGGGGGTGGGGATACGCAGTATTTT. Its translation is CASSFGGGGDTQYF.